This record looks at one T cell receptor (beta chain) sequence and its context. This specimen belongs to a study of blood T cell repertoires in COVID-19. At the level of the study: The United States, Italy and Spain supplied acute and convalescent COVID-19 samples. Sources were T cells, B-cell-depleted T cells, or PBMCs; the material itself was cDNA or gDNA.

Per the authors' pipeline: From reference gene primer amplification, estimates of nucleated cell counts were derived. Data came from immunoSEQ multiplex PCR; TCRdb stores just in-frame clones and leaves some out. V, J and clone size reflect that table, while D and trimming were determined from the DNA. The sample consists of about 71,000 clones, roughly 84% of them appearing once. Sequenced: peripheral blood. The receptor was isolated from a man aged 45 to 65 with active COVID-19.

The CDR3 region has the DNA TGTGCCAGCAGTGACCTAAGCACAGATACGCAGTATTTT. It specifies CASSDLSTDTQYF. The rearrangement uses TRBV25-1 and TRBJ2-3; D is unresolved. There are 13 residues in the CDR3. The germline CDR1 and CDR2 sequences are MGHDK and SYGVNS. Trimming cost V 3 bases and J 0 bases, with 4 bases left between them. Complete variable domain (other parts from reference TRBV25-1 and TRBJ2-3): EADIYQTPRYLVIGTGKKITLECSQTMGHDKMYWYQQDPGMELHLIHYSYGVNSTEKGDLSSESTVSRIRTEHFPLTLESARPSHTSQYLCASSDLSTDTQYFGPGTRLTVL.